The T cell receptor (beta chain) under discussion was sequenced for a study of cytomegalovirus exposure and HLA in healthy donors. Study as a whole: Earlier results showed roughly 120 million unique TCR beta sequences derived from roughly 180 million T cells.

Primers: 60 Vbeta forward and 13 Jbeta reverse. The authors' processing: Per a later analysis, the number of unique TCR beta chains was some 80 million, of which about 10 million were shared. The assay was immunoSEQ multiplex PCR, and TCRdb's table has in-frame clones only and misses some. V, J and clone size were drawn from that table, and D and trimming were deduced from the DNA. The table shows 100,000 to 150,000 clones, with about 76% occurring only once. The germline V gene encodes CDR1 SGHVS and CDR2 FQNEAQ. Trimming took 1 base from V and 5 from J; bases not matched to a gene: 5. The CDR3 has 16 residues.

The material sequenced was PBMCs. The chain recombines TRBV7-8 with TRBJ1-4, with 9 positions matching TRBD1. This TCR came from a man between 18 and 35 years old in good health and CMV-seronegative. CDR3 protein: CASSLGFGTGNEKLFF. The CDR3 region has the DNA TGTGCCAGCAGCTTAGGATTCGGGACAGGGAATGAAAAACTGTTTTTT.